The clone carrying this TCR beta chain was detected a few times. This record comes from a study of blood T cells in healthy people across ages. Primers used in a second PCR of about 7 to 12 cycles were a sample-barcoded 5' primer and a J-beta primer mix. In TCRdb, the 5' RACE reads were re-called with MiXCR into one record per CDR3 protein. The table records some 1,000,000 distinct CDR3 sequences, less than 25% of them present only once. The same data also went into a second study, on T cells of mothers and their children.

The receptor comes from a girl aged 2 to 10 in good health. Material for sequencing was blood.

The CDR3 protein is CASSLVWDGENTEAFF. CDR3 DNA sequence: TGTGCCAGCAGCTTGGTTTGGGACGGGGAGAACACTGAAGCTTTCTTT. The V gene is TRBV5-6, the J gene TRBJ1-1; the D gene is possibly TRBD1 (5 bases). CDR1 and CDR2 from the germline V gene are SGHDT and YYEEEE. The CDR3 runs 16 residues. V dropped 0 bases and J dropped 1 base, with 13 bases sitting between them.